Only a few counts were recorded for the clone carrying this TCR beta chain. No antigen is known for it. Treatment in this sample: approximately nine-day PBMC culture with coronavirus spike peptide pools or control peptides (ViraFEST assay). PCR tests turned positive between March and December 2020, before US Alpha, Beta and Delta variants. The record originates from a study of vaccination and CD4 T cells after COVID-19. As for the study in general: Investigators stimulated cells with overlapping spike peptides drawn from SARS-CoV-2, HCoV-NL63, HCoV-OC43 and HCoV-229E.

Sequenced with the Oncomine TCR Beta short-read assay was DNA taken from cultured CD4+ T cells. MiXCR was run by TCRdb on the PCR reads, yielding one entry per CDR3 protein. The sample includes about 15,000 distinct CDR3 sequences, roughly 50% of them seen just once. This receptor was taken from a human donor with COVID-19. The sequences come from cultured CD4+ T cells from blood, collected after SARS-CoV-2 vaccination.

The CDR3, as DNA: TGTGCCAGCAATGACTGGGGGCAAAACACTGAAGCTTTCTTT. This translates into CASNDWGQNTEAFF. The chain combines TRBV6-1 with TRBJ1-1, with a weak D call TRBD1 (6 bases). The V and J ends lost 7 bases and 2 bases respectively, with 14 bases between them. The CDR3 is 14 residues long. CDR1 MNHNS and CDR2 SASEGT come from the germline V gene.